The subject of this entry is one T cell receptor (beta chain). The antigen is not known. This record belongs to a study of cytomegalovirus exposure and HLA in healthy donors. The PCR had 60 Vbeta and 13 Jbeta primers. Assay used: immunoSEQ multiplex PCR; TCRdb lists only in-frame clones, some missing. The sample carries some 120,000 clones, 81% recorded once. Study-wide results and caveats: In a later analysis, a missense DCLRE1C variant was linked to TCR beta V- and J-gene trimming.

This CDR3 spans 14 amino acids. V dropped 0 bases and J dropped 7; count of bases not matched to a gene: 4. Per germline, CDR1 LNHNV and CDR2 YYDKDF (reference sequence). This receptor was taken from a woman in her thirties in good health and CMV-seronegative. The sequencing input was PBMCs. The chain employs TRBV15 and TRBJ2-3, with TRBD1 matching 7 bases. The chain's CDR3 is CATSRDRGSNTQYF. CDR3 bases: TGTGCCACCAGCAGAGACAGGGGGTCGAATACGCAGTATTTT. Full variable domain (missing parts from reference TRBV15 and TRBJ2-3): DAMVIQNPRYQVTQFGKPVTLSCSQTLNHNVMYWYQQKSSQAPKLLFHYYDKDFNNEADTPDNFQSRRPNTSFCFLDIRSPGLGDTAMYLCATSRDRGSNTQYFGPGTRLTVL.